These 16 T cell receptor beta chains were all obtained from the same sample, sequenced in a study of T cell clones after liver transplantation. Sequenced by immunoSEQ multiplex PCR; TCRdb stores in-frame clones only, minus some. The sample has under 130,000 clones; roughly four fifths are singletons. Source: CD4+ T cells from blood, taken around 48 months after liver transplant. The receptor source for this set is a human patient who received a liver transplant. Certain T cells may be donor cells from the graft.

V usage is TRBV7-2 and J usage is TRBJ2-1; 9 bases are shared with TRBD2. The V gene's germline CDR1 is SGHTA and CDR2 FQGNSA. The CDR3 covers 16 residues. V was clipped by 5 bases and J by 5 bases; unmatched bases: 10. The CDR3 DNA reads TGTGCCAGCAGCAGCAGAGGGCTAGCGGGGAACAATGAGCAGTTCTTC. Protein product: CASSSRGLAGNNEQFF.

This clone came up once. J is TRBJ1-4 and V is TRBV19; weak D call: TRBD1 (6 bases). The CDR3 has 13 residues. Germline CDR1 LNHDA, CDR2 SQIVND (reference sequence). The V end lost 8 bases, the J end lost 8 bases, and 15 bases lay between the germline ends. CDR3 sequence reads: CASHPRQAEKLFF. CDR3 in DNA: TGTGCCAGTCATCCCAGACAGGCGGAAAAACTGTTTTTT.

This chain links TRBV11-3 with TRBJ2-3; no clear D. The V and J ends lost 2 bases and 4 bases respectively, with 7 bases between them. This CDR3 contains 13 residues. CDR1 is SGHNT, CDR2 YENEEA, per germline. The CDR3 DNA follows: TGTGCCAGCAGCTTATTGGCGGCAGATACGCAGTATTTT. Translating it yields CASSLLAADTQYF. Complete variable domain (other parts from reference TRBV11-3 and TRBJ2-3): EAGVVQSPRYKIIEKKQPVAFWCNPISGHNTLYWYLQNLGQGPELLIRYENEEAVDDSQLPKDRFSAERLKGVDSTLKIQPAELGDSAVYLCASSLLAADTQYFGPGTRLTVL.

The chain couples TRBV5-1 to TRBJ2-3; D tentatively fits TRBD1 or TRBD2 (5 bases each). V lost 3 bases and J lost 9, with 20 bases in between. The CDR3 contains 15 residues. Germline values: CDR1 SGHRS, CDR2 YFSETQ. CDR3 sequence (DNA): TGCGCCAGCAGCTACGCTCCCGGGACCACGGAAACGCAGTATTTT. Translation: CASSYAPGTTETQYF.

J is TRBJ1-5 and V is TRBV5-4; D not certain. CDR1 and CDR2 (germline): SGHNT, YYREEE (reference sequence). V dropped 0 bases and J dropped 7 bases, with 5 bases sitting between them. CDR3 length equals 12 residues. The CDR3 is CASSLDSQPQHF. CDR3 bases: TGTGCCAGCAGCTTGGACTCGCAGCCCCAGCATTTT.

The chain joins TRBV10-1 to TRBJ1-4; the D gene is possibly TRBD1 (6 bases). Per germline, CDR1 WNHNN and CDR2 SYGVQD (reference sequence). This CDR3 spans 14 amino acids. Trimming cost V 6 bases and J 8 bases, with 16 bases left between them. CDR3 nucleotide sequence: TGCGCCAGCAGCCCCGGGGGGCTAAAAGAAAAACTGTTTTTT. Protein sequence: CASSPGGLKEKLFF.

The V and J genes are TRBV27 and TRBJ2-1, with 9 bases that match TRBD1. This CDR3 spans 14 amino acids. The germline V gene encodes CDR1 MNHEY and CDR2 SMNVEV (reference sequence). Losses at the gene ends were 8 bases for V and 7 bases for J; bases not matched to a gene: 9. CDR3 loop: CASGGQGVWNEQFF. Written as DNA, the CDR3 is TGTGCCAGCGGGGGACAGGGCGTTTGGAATGAGCAGTTCTTC.

The CDR3 DNA reads as TGCAGTGCTAGTAGTCGCGATGAGCAGTTCTTC. Protein: CSASSRDEQFF. The V and J genes are TRBV20-1 and TRBJ2-1; D is uncertain. The ends were cut back, 3 bases at V and 8 bases at J, with 8 bases in the middle. This CDR3 region has 11 residues. CDR1 is DFQATT, CDR2 SNEGSKA, per germline (reference sequence).

CDR3 amino acids: CASSELRAGTEAFF. As DNA, the CDR3 is TGCGCCAGCAGTGAGTTAAGGGCCGGGACTGAAGCTTTCTTT. The gene calls are TRBV10-1 and TRBJ1-1, with no clear D. V was pared by 1 base and J by 5 bases, with 11 bases between. The CDR3 has 14 residues. Germline CDR1 and CDR2: WNHNN and SYGVQD (reference sequence).

This clone was picked up a small number of times. This rearrangement joins TRBV6-6 to TRBJ2-5, with 8 bases lining up with TRBD2. The germline V gene encodes CDR1 MNHNY and CDR2 SVGAGI (reference sequence). The CDR3 sequence is 15 residues long. V was clipped by 6 bases and J by 3 bases; unmatched bases: 9. CDR3 in amino acids: CASSRTRGAEETQYF. CDR3 DNA sequence: TGTGCCAGCAGCCGCACGCGGGGGGCCGAAGAGACCCAGTACTTC.

The rearrangement links TRBV5-1 to TRBJ2-3; 10 bases align to TRBD2. CDR3 length equals 13 residues. Per germline, CDR1 SGHRS and CDR2 YFSETQ. Trimming at V came to 3 bases and at J to 10 bases, leaving 5 bases not matched to a gene. CDR3 in amino acids: CASSYSLAGAQYF. CDR3 nucleotides: TGCGCCAGCAGCTACAGTCTAGCGGGGGCGCAGTATTTT. Based on the CDR3 plus reference TRBV5-1 and TRBJ2-3, the full variable domain is KAGVTQTPRYLIKTRGQQVTLSCSPISGHRSVSWYQQTPGQGLQFLFEYFSETQRNKGNFPGRFSGRQFSNSRSEMNVSTLELGDSALYLCASSYSLAGAQYFGPGTRLTVL.

This clone has more than one count but fewer than ten. The CDR3 DNA follows: TGTGCCAGCAGCTTGGACACATCTAACTATGGCTACACCTTC. Encoded protein: CASSLDTSNYGYTF. The rearrangement links TRBV5-4 to TRBJ1-2; D gene unclear. V lost 0 bases and J 0 bases, leaving 6 bases between the germline ends. Germline loops: CDR1 SGHNT, CDR2 YYREEE (reference sequence). This CDR3 is 14 amino acids long. The full variable domain, rest sourced from reference TRBV5-4 and TRBJ1-2, is ETGVTQSPTHLIKTRGQQVTLRCSSQSGHNTVSWYQQALGQGPQFIFQYYREEENGRGNFPPRFSGLQFPNYSSELNVNALELDDSALYLCASSLDTSNYGYTFGSGTRLTVV.

The V and J genes are TRBV4-3 and TRBJ1-5; D is possibly TRBD1 (5 bases). CDR1 and CDR2 from the germline V gene are LGHNA and YSLEER. This CDR3 spans 15 amino acids. V was shortened by 1 base and J by 7 bases, with 14 bases between the two germline ends. Written as DNA, the CDR3 is TGCGCCAGCAGCCAAGTGTGGCAGGGAGGGCAGCCCCAGCATTTT. It specifies CASSQVWQGGQPQHF.

This sequence joins TRBV29-1 and TRBJ2-1; 9 bases are shared with TRBD2. With V trimmed by 8 bases and J by 3 bases, 8 bases remained unmatched. Germline V lookup: CDR1 SQVTM, CDR2 ANQGSEA. The CDR3 has 14 amino acids. The CDR3 DNA reads TGCAGCTCCTTGACTAGCGGTCTCTACAATGAGCAGTTCTTC. Translating gives CSSLTSGLYNEQFF.

This clone was observed a few times. The J gene is TRBJ2-3, the V gene TRBV7-6; tentatively, D is TRBD2 (7 bases). The length of the CDR3 is 16 residues. Trimming took off 6 bases at V and 1 base at J, with 17 bases between the two ends. From germline, CDR1 is SGHVS and CDR2 FNYEAQ. The DNA of the CDR3 is TGTGCCAGCAGTTATGTGTCGGGGGGCGGCACAGATACGCAGTATTTT. This sequence encodes CASSYVSGGGTDTQYF.

The sample holds a few counts of this clone. The V gene is TRBV9, the J gene TRBJ2-1, with TRBD2 identical over 9 bases. Trimming removed 3 bases from V and 2 bases from J; junction bases left unmatched: 3. Germline V lookup: CDR1 SGDLS, CDR2 YYNGEE. This CDR3 has 15 residues. CDR3 amino acids: CASSGPSGTYNEQFF. The CDR3 coding sequence is TGTGCCAGCAGCGGGCCTAGCGGGACCTACAATGAGCAGTTCTTC.